These 14 T cell receptor beta chains were all obtained from the same sample, sequenced in a study of CD8 T cells in Susac syndrome. RNA in amounts of roughly 0.5 to 1 ug was reverse transcribed with random hexamers. TCRdb called the immunoSEQ multiplex PCR reads again in MiXCR, with one record for every CDR3 protein. This sample has around 140,000 distinct CDR3 sequences, with 95% found just once. The specimen sequenced was CD4+ T cells from PBMCs. The receptors shown here come from a human donor with multiple sclerosis.

V gene TRBV30 combines with J gene TRBJ1-3; TRBD1 is a possible D gene (6 bases). CDR1 GTSNPN and CDR2 SVGIG come from the germline V gene (reference sequence). With 5 bases removed from V and 0 bases from J, the gap between germline ends came to 8 bases. This CDR3 is built from 13 residues. In DNA, the CDR3 is TGTGCCTGGGGACAGAACTCTGGAAACACCATATATTTT. It translates to CAWGQNSGNTIYF.

With respect to this clonotype: The DNA is omitted, as the CDR3 cannot be located on it reliably, and the CDR3 follows TCRdb's listing. The rearrangement joins TRBV7-2 to TRBJ1-2; the table's D gene call, TRBD1, was not cross checked with the DNA. The CDR3 spans 12 amino acids, including both terminal residues. CDR1 and CDR2 from the germline V gene are SGHTA and FQGNSA. The CDR3 is CASSFGQGALTF.

The rearrangement links TRBV20-1 to TRBJ1-3; D unresolved. The CDR3 extends over 13 amino acids. V was shortened by 3 bases and J by 7 bases, with 13 bases between the two germline ends. Germline V lookup: CDR1 DFQATT, CDR2 SNEGSKA (reference sequence). The CDR3 reads CSARIITANTIYF. The DNA for the CDR3 is TGCAGTGCTAGGATAATAACAGCGAACACCATATATTTT.

This clonotype has only one observation. The chain has TRBV10-3 and TRBJ1-2; a weak D match, TRBD1 (6 bases). V lost 2 bases and J lost 2, with 12 bases in between. Germline CDR1 and CDR2: ENHRY and SYGVKD. This CDR3 region has 15 residues. CDR3 nucleotide sequence: TGTGCCATCAGTGAGCTGAACAGGGCGAACTATGGCTACACCTTC. Translating it yields CAISELNRANYGYTF.

The rearrangement links TRBV12-3 or TRBV12-4 to TRBJ1-5, with a possible D match to TRBD1 (6 bases). The CDR3 totals 15 residues. V dropped 5 bases and J dropped 2 bases, with 13 bases sitting between them. CDR3 sequence: CASSAQGGGNQPQHF. In nucleotides, the CDR3 is TGTGCCAGCAGTGCACAGGGTGGCGGCAATCAGCCCCAGCATTTT.

The chain carries TRBV20-1 and TRBJ2-1, with TRBD2 matching over 10 bases. Trimming at V came to 3 bases and at J to 1 base, leaving 6 bases not matched to a gene. The CDR3 spans 16 residues. From germline, CDR1 is DFQATT and CDR2 SNEGSKA (reference sequence). CDR3 sequence: CSARSASGGSYNEQFF. CDR3 bases: TGCAGTGCTAGGTCGGCTAGCGGGGGTTCCTACAATGAGCAGTTCTTC.

There are a few counts of this clonotype. The chain uses TRBV5-1 and TRBJ2-7; D is ambiguous. From germline, CDR1 is SGHRS and CDR2 YFSETQ. CDR3 size: 13 residues. Trimming took off 1 base at V and 2 bases at J, with 7 bases between the two ends. CDR3 amino acids: CASSLPGTYEQYF. The CDR3 nucleotides are TGCGCCAGCAGCTTGCCTGGAACCTACGAGCAGTACTTC. The whole variable domain, filled in from reference TRBV5-1 and TRBJ2-7, reads KAGVTQTPRYLIKTRGQQVTLSCSPISGHRSVSWYQQTPGQGLQFLFEYFSETQRNKGNFPGRFSGRQFSNSRSEMNVSTLELGDSALYLCASSLPGTYEQYFGPGTRLTVT.

The CDR3 here is CASQSPPGTQYF. For the CDR3, the DNA is TGTGCCAGCCAATCCCCGCCCGGGACCCAGTACTTC. This chain uses TRBV28 with TRBJ2-5; D unclear. In germline, CDR1 is MDHEN, CDR2 SYDVKM. Between the trimmed V and J ends, which lost 8 bases and 7 bases, there was a span of 14 bases. This CDR3 has 12 residues.

V gene TRBV20-1 combines with J gene TRBJ2-5; D is undetermined. Germline V gene data show CDR1 as DFQATT and CDR2 as SNEGSKA (reference sequence). The V and J ends lost 7 bases and 1 base respectively, with 10 bases between them. This CDR3 is built from 12 residues. CDR3 residues: CSVIPGQETQYF. In DNA, the CDR3 is TGCAGTGTTATACCGGGCCAAGAGACCCAGTACTTC.

The gene calls are TRBV2 and TRBJ1-5; TRBD1 might be the D (5 bases). The V end was cut by 8 bases, the J end by 6 bases, with 17 bases between. This CDR3 has 14 amino acids. CDR1 SNHLY and CDR2 FYNNEI come from the germline V gene. CDR3 DNA sequence: TGTGCCAGCGGATTGGGGGGGTCCAGTCAGCCCCAGCATTTT. Encoded protein: CASGLGGSSQPQHF. Complete variable domain (other parts from reference TRBV2 and TRBJ1-5): EPEVTQTPSHQVTQMGQEVILRCVPISNHLYFYWYRQILGQKVEFLVSFYNNEISEKSEIFDDQFSVERPDGSNFTLKIRSTKLEDSAMYFCASGLGGSSQPQHFGDGTRLSIL.

This clonotype has only one observation. The chain links TRBV12-3 or TRBV12-4 to TRBJ2-5, with a weak D call TRBD1 (6 bases). This CDR3 is 15 amino acids long. V lost 5 bases to trimming and J lost 6 bases, with 19 bases between them. Written as DNA, the CDR3 is TGTGCCAGCAGTCGTGGACAGCTTAGAGGAAAGACCCAGTACTTC. This sequence encodes CASSRGQLRGKTQYF.

This sequence joins TRBV12-3 or TRBV12-4 and TRBJ2-2; 9 positions match TRBD2. V lost 8 bases and J lost 5; bases outside the gene matches: 6. This CDR3 is 14 amino acids long. This chain's CDR3 is CASRSGSGTGELFF. CDR3 DNA: TGTGCCAGCCGTAGCGGGAGTGGAACCGGGGAGCTGTTTTTT.

The J gene is TRBJ2-7, the V gene TRBV7-9; no reliable D call. This CDR3 region has 12 residues. In germline, CDR1 is SEHNR, CDR2 FQNEAQ (reference sequence). With 5 bases removed from V and 8 bases from J, the gap between germline ends came to 13 bases. In DNA, the CDR3 is TGTGCCAGCAGCCCCGATCAGGCGCAGCAGTACTTC. This encodes CASSPDQAQQYF.

This clonotype was detected once. The rearrangement uses TRBV30 and TRBJ1-1; no clear D. Trimming shortened V by 3 bases and J by 4 bases, and 9 bases separated the two germline ends. From germline, CDR1 is GTSNPN and CDR2 SVGIG (reference sequence). The CDR3 extends over 12 amino acids. CDR3 sequence (DNA): TGTGCCTGGAGCCCCTTGGGCACTGAAGCTTTCTTT. This codes for CAWSPLGTEAFF.